This T cell receptor (beta chain) is from a study of T-cell memory formation after mild COVID-19. A remark on this clonotype: Its target is not known.

Whole-study findings and limits: The main location of contracting CD4+ clones was CM and EM, and that of contracting CD8+ clones was EMRA.

With constant-segment primers, 5'RACE yielded cDNA libraries of TCR alpha and TCR beta that carried sample barcodes and UMIs. TCRdb analysed the 5' RACE reads with MiXCR anew, one entry per CDR3 protein. Of hundreds of thousands of distinct CDR3 sequences listed, approximately 23% were seen once; the top ten hold roughly an eighth. This CDR3 is 15 amino acids long. Trimming removed 0 bases at V and 3 bases at J, with 13 bases between. Germline V gives CDR1 DFQATT, CDR2 SNEGSKA (reference sequence). The sequencing sample was made of PBMCs or a T cell subset sorted from them (not recorded which). The chain combines TRBV20-1 with TRBJ2-3, with D perhaps TRBD1 or TRBD2 (6 bases each). The TCR was taken from an adult woman who had mild COVID-19 (a few samples of this study predate the infection). Cell type and time point are not known. This chain's CDR3 is CSAREWGARTDTQYF. CDR3 DNA: TGCAGTGCTAGAGAGTGGGGGGCGCGGACAGATACGCAGTATTTT.